This passage covers 16 T cell receptor beta chains from one sample sequenced in a study of T cells after yellow fever vaccination. A single record per CDR3 protein comes from TCRdb applying MiXCR to the 5' RACE reads. Of hundreds of thousands of distinct CDR3 sequences in the sample, 7% to 9% were seen once. Source: PBMCs, taken about 49 days after the first yellow fever vaccination. The receptors derive from a man aged 18-30 years who received the YFV17D yellow fever vaccine.

The rearrangement joins TRBV6-1 to TRBJ2-3, with 7 bases that match TRBD2. V gave up 7 bases and J gave up 5 bases; unmatched junction bases: 12. The CDR3 contains 15 residues. Germline loops: CDR1 MNHNS, CDR2 SASEGT. The DNA for the CDR3 is TGTGCCAGCACCCCCTCAGCGGGGTGGGGAGATACGCAGTATTTT. It codes for CASTPSAGWGDTQYF.

The rearrangement uses TRBV7-2 and TRBJ2-1; 10 bases are a match to TRBD2. Germline CDR1 is SGHTA and CDR2 is FQGNSA. This CDR3 spans 13 amino acids. The V segment lost 10 bases and the J segment 6 bases; nucleotides outside the gene matches: 6. Written as DNA, the CDR3 is TGTGCCACCGAGCGGGGGGGTGGCAATGAGCAGTTCTTC. Translating it yields CATERGGGNEQFF.

This clonotype occurred a few times. The chain has TRBV5-6 and TRBJ2-1, with 9 bases aligning to TRBD2. V lost 4 bases, J lost 4 bases, and 6 bases stayed unmatched. The CDR3 consists of 15 residues. In germline, CDR1 is SGHDT, CDR2 YYEEEE. The CDR3 DNA is TGTGCCAGCAGCCCCCCGAGCGGGGGGTACAATGAGCAGTTCTTC. Protein: CASSPPSGGYNEQFF.

This chain links TRBV3-1 with TRBJ2-2; possibly TRBD2 for D (6 bases). Germline CDR1 reads LGHDT; CDR2 reads YNNKEL (reference sequence). The CDR3 length is 17 residues. The V gene lost 0 bases and the J gene lost 4 bases, with 15 bases spanning the gap. The CDR3 nucleotides are TGTGCCAGCAGCCAAGAATTTAAGGGAGCGGGCACCGGGGAGCTGTTTTTT. This gives the protein CASSQEFKGAGTGELFF. Supplemented by reference TRBV3-1 and TRBJ2-2, the full variable domain reads DTAVSQTPKYLVTQMGNDKSIKCEQNLGHDTMYWYKQDSKKFLKIMFSYNNKELIINETVPNRFSPKSPDKAHLNLHINSLELGDSAVYFCASSQEFKGAGTGELFFGEGSRLTVL.

This clonotype has more than one count but fewer than ten. The CDR3 nucleotides read TGCGCCAGCAAGTTTACTTCCCGGGGAATGTACGAGCAGTACTTC. This sequence encodes CASKFTSRGMYEQYF. The genes are TRBV5-1 and TRBJ2-7; possibly TRBD2 for D (5 bases). Germline V CDR1 and CDR2: SGHRS, YFSETQ. V lost 6 bases, J lost 4 bases, and 20 bases lay in between. The CDR3 runs to 15 residues.

This clonotype was seen at least ten times. V gene TRBV10-3 combines with J gene TRBJ2-1; D perhaps matches TRBD2 (6 bases). V gave up 8 bases and J gave up 2 bases, with 19 bases separating them. This CDR3 contains 16 residues. The germline gives CDR1 ENHRY, CDR2 SYGVKD. The CDR3, as DNA: TGTGCCATCGCTGGGGGGACCGGGCCCCCCTACAATGAGCAGTTCTTC. It encodes CAIAGGTGPPYNEQFF.

V is TRBV20-1 and J is TRBJ2-3; 8 positions agree with TRBD2. CDR3 size: 14 residues. J gave up 4 bases and V 2 bases, and 5 bases lay outside the gene matches. Germline V gives CDR1 DFQATT, CDR2 SNEGSKA (reference sequence). CDR3 bases: TGCAGTGCTAGACTAGCGGGTGCATCAGATACGCAGTATTTT. This encodes CSARLAGASDTQYF.

This clonotype was detected a few times. The chain is built from TRBV7-9 and TRBJ1-4; tentatively, D is TRBD1 (5 bases). CDR1 is SEHNR and CDR2 is FQNEAQ in the germline V gene (reference sequence). The V and J ends lost 11 bases and 4 bases respectively, with 14 bases between them. The CDR3 is 13 amino acids. CDR3 nucleotide sequence: TGTGCCGCTTCTGGGGCGGATAATGAAAAACTGTTTTTT. Protein: CAASGADNEKLFF.

A few counts support this clonotype. The gene calls are TRBV7-9 and TRBJ2-4; D call uncertain. CDR3 length: 15 amino acids. CDR1 SEHNR and CDR2 FQNEAQ come from the germline V gene (reference sequence). V was shortened by 5 bases and J by 2 bases, with 13 bases between the two germline ends. The CDR3 region is CASSPRLGTKNIQYF. The DNA for the CDR3 is TGTGCCAGCAGCCCGAGGTTGGGAACCAAAAACATTCAGTACTTC.

The sample holds many counts of this clonotype. V is TRBV7-9 and J is TRBJ2-7; 8 positions agree with TRBD1. V trimming: 5 bases; J trimming: 4 bases; junction bases outside the gene matches: 16. The CDR3 is 17 residues long. The V gene's germline CDR1 is SEHNR and CDR2 FQNEAQ (reference sequence). The DNA of the CDR3 is TGTGCCAGCAGCCCAGCGGTCCGGCCAGGGGGCTCGTACGAGCAGTACTTC. Translated: CASSPAVRPGGSYEQYF. Supplemented by reference TRBV7-9 and TRBJ2-7, the full variable domain reads DTGVSQNPRHKITKRGQNVTFRCDPISEHNRLYWYRQTLGQGPEFLTYFQNEAQLEKSRLLSDRFSAERPKGSFSTLEIQRTEQGDSAMYLCASSPAVRPGGSYEQYFGPGTRLTVT.

This clonotype was counted only a few times. V usage is TRBV7-2 and J usage is TRBJ2-4, with TRBD1 matching over 10 bases. Germline lookup yields CDR1 SGHTA and CDR2 FQGNSA. Trimming took 7 bases from V and 3 from J; bases not matched to a gene: 6. The CDR3 is made up of 15 amino acids. CDR3 coding DNA: TGTGCCAGCACACTTTGGACAGGGGGCAAAAACATTCAGTACTTC. This gives the protein CASTLWTGGKNIQYF.

The rearrangement uses TRBV9 and TRBJ2-1; weak D call: TRBD1 (6 bases). The germline V and J ends were trimmed by 5 bases and 11 bases, with 14 bases remaining between them. This CDR3 has 12 residues. Per the germline V gene, CDR1 is SGDLS and CDR2 is YYNGEE. The CDR3 DNA reads TGTGCCAGCAGTCTAGGGGGTCCGCAGCAGTTCTTC. Amino acids: CASSLGGPQQFF.

The table lists this clonotype with a few counts. This chain links TRBV6-2 or TRBV6-3 with TRBJ1-2; possible D gene TRBD1, 6 bases. Trimming removed 2 bases from V and 0 bases from J, with 13 bases in between. This CDR3 has 16 amino acids. CDR1 and CDR2 (germline): MNHEY, SVGEGT. CDR3 in amino acids: CASSYVGGISNYGYTF. DNA of the CDR3: TGTGCCAGCAGTTACGTCGGGGGCATATCTAACTATGGCTACACCTTC.

This clonotype has a handful of counts. This sequence joins TRBV4-1 and TRBJ2-1; D is ambiguous. Germline assignment: CDR1 MGHRA and CDR2 YSYEKL. V was cut by 0 bases and J by 0 bases, with 12 bases left in between. CDR3 length: 17 amino acids. The CDR3 DNA reads as TGCGCCAGCAGCCAAGATTTTATGACGAGCTCCTACAATGAGCAGTTCTTC. Protein sequence: CASSQDFMTSSYNEQFF.

This chain links TRBV7-9 with TRBJ2-7; 9 positions agree with TRBD2. V lost 4 bases, J lost 4 bases, and 11 bases stayed unmatched. The germline V gene encodes CDR1 SEHNR and CDR2 FQNEAQ (reference sequence). The CDR3 covers 16 residues. CDR3 sequence: CASSSPQSGGKYEQYF. The CDR3 bases are TGTGCCAGCAGCTCCCCTCAAAGCGGGGGGAAGTACGAGCAGTACTTC.

In its sample, this clonotype was seen a few times. This sequence joins TRBV19 and TRBJ1-2; TRBD1 is a possible D gene (5 bases). Germline-derived CDR1 and CDR2 are LNHDA and SQIVND (reference sequence). This CDR3 comprises 12 residues. V lost 10 bases, J lost 8 bases, and 17 bases lay in between. For the CDR3, the DNA is TGTGCCACCACGTGGGGACTCCGAGGCTACACCTTC. Translated: CATTWGLRGYTF.